These T cell receptor beta chains were read from a single sample in a study of T cell responses to AZD1222 COVID-19 vaccine. Sequencing used immunoSEQ multiplex PCR; TCRdb keeps in-frame clones, though not all of them. Of over 120,000 clones in the sample, over 80% were seen once. Sequenced here: peripheral blood, sampled 28 days after the second AZD1222 dose. The receptors come from an adult who received the AZD1222 COVID-19 vaccine. Both conserved end residues are part of each CDR3. A D gene is named only where the DNA matches it firmly. Not all rows give a size; the values are once, few, many and, for expanded clones, a class.

-,-,TRBV10-3,TRBJ1-1,TGTGCCATCAGTGAGTCAAGGGTTTCTGCTTTCTTT,CAISESRVSAFF
-,TRBD2,TRBV19,TRBJ2-1,TGTGCCAGTAGTATCTGGCCTAGCGGGAGCTCCTACAATGAGCAGTTCTTC,CASSIWPSGSSYNEQFF
-,-,TRBV5-1,TRBJ1-5,TGCGCCAGCAGCTTGGTCGCAGGGGGCAATCAGCCCCAGCATTTT,CASSLVAGGNQPQHF
-,-,TRBV19,TRBJ2-1,TGTGCCAGTAGTCATCTTCTGAGCTCCTACAATGAGCAGTTCTTC,CASSHLLSSYNEQFF
-,-,TRBV6-6,TRBJ2-7,TGTGCCAGCAGTTATTTACAGGGTGTCGAGCAGTACTTC,CASSYLQGVEQYF
-,-,TRBV28,TRBJ2-3,TGTGCCAGCAGTTTTGGCAGTACAGATACGCAGTATTTT,CASSFGSTDTQYF
-,-,TRBV4-1,TRBJ1-5,TGCGCCAGCAGCCAAGAGGCCTATAGCAATCAGCCCCAGCATTTT,CASSQEAYSNQPQHF
-,TRBD2,TRBV9,TRBJ2-3,TGTGCCAGCAGCGTAGGTATAGGGATACCTGGGACTAGCGGGAGAGATACAGATACGCAGTATTTT,CASSVGIGIPGTSGRDTDTQYF
-,-,TRBV19,TRBJ2-2,TGTGCCAGTAGTCTCTTTGCTACAGGGTACAACACCGGGGAGCTGTTTTTT,CASSLFATGYNTGELFF
once,-,TRBV27,TRBJ2-3,TGTGCCAGCAGTTTACTGTCAGATCCCGGGGATACGCAGTATTTT,CASSLLSDPGDTQYF
-,-,TRBV18,TRBJ1-1,TGTGCCAGCTCACCACGGGGGGCGGGTGAAGCTTTCTTT,CASSPRGAGEAFF
-,-,TRBV7-2,TRBJ2-5,TGTGCCAGCAGCTTTCAGGGGAATAGGGAGACCCAGTACTTC,CASSFQGNRETQYF
-,TRBD1,TRBV7-9,TRBJ1-5,TGTGCCAGCAGCCCCCCGACAGGGAGAAGGATGAGCAATCAGCCCCAGCATTTT,CASSPPTGRRMSNQPQHF
-,TRBD2,TRBV6-5,TRBJ2-3,TGTGCCAGCAGCGGGGGGGATCACACAGATACGCAGTATTTT,CASSGGDHTDTQYF
-,-,TRBV7-9,TRBJ1-1,TGTGCCAGCAGCGCCGGGATGGGGAACACTGAAGCTTTCTTT,CASSAGMGNTEAFF
-,-,TRBV5-1,TRBJ1-3,TGCGCCAGCAGCTTGGATCCGTCTGGAAACACCATATATTTT,CASSLDPSGNTIYF
-,-,TRBV5-5,TRBJ1-6,TGTGCCAGCAGCGGCGGGTTGCGACAGCCTTCTGAATCACCCCTCCACTTT,CASSGGLRQPSESPLHF
-,-,TRBV28,TRBJ2-2,TGTGCCAGCAGTTTAGGTGCGGGGTACACCGGGGAGCTGTTTTTT,CASSLGAGYTGELFF
-,-,TRBV5-6,TRBJ2-3,TGTGCCAGCAGCCGCGTGCTGTCGGGCACAGATACGCAGTATTTT,CASSRVLSGTDTQYF
-,TRBD2,TRBV28,TRBJ2-1,TGTGCCAGCAGTTTTGGGACTAGCGGGAACGATGAGCAGTTCTTC,CASSFGTSGNDEQFF
-,-,TRBV24-1,TRBJ2-5,TGTGCCACCAGTGATTTGCAGACCCAGTACTTC,CATSDLQTQYF
-,-,TRBV7-3,TRBJ2-1,TGTGCCAGCAGCTCACGTAGGGCAGGGGACAATGAGCAGTTCTTC,CASSSRRAGDNEQFF
-,-,TRBV29-1,TRBJ2-1,TGCAGCGCCACCCCCCCAGGGTACAATGAGCAGTTCTTC,CSATPPGYNEQFF
-,-,TRBV7-2,TRBJ2-1,TGTGCCAGCAGCTTATCAGGGGAGCAGTTCTTC,CASSLSGEQFF
-,-,TRBV6-5,TRBJ1-5,TGTGCCAGCAGTTACAAGTGGGCAGAGAATCAGCCCCAGCATTTT,CASSYKWAENQPQHF
once,-,TRBV5-5,TRBJ2-7,TGTGCCAGCAGCGCGGTCGGAGACGGCCCCTACGAGCAGTACTTC,CASSAVGDGPYEQYF
-,TRBD1,TRBV19,TRBJ1-4,TGTGCCAGTAGTAGTTGGACAGGGATTAGTGAAAAACTGTTTTTT,CASSSWTGISEKLFF
-,-,TRBV24-1,TRBJ1-2,TGTGCCACCAGTGATTGGGGGTATGGCTACACCTTC,CATSDWGYGYTF
-,TRBD2,TRBV30,TRBJ2-3,TGTGCCTGGAGTGGACTAGCGGGAGGAGATACGCAGTATTTT,CAWSGLAGGDTQYF
-,-,TRBV28,TRBJ2-1,TGTGCCAGCAGTTTTATTGCCAACAATGAGCAGTTCTTC,CASSFIANNEQFF
-,-,TRBV28,TRBJ2-7,TGTGCCAGCAGTCTCTCCGGGACGCCCCTTGACGAGCAGTACTTC,CASSLSGTPLDEQYF